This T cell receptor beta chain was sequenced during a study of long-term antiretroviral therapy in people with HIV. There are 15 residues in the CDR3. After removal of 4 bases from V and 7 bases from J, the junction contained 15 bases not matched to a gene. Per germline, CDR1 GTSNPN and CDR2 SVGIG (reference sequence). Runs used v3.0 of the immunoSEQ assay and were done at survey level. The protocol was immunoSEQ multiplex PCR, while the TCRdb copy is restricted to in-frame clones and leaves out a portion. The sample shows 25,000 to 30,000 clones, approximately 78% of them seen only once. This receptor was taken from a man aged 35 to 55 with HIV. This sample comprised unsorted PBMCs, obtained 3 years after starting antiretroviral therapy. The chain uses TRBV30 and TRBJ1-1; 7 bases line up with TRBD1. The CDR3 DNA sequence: TGTGCCTGGACTAAACCGGGACAGTCAACACATGAAGCTTTCTTT. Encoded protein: CAWTKPGQSTHEAFF. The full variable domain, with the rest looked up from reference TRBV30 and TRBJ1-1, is SQTIHQWPATLVQPVGSPLSLECTVEGTSNPNLYWYRQAAGRGLQLLFYSVGIGQISSEVPQNLSASRPQDRQFILSSKKLLLSDSGFYLCAWTKPGQSTHEAFFGQGTRLTVV.